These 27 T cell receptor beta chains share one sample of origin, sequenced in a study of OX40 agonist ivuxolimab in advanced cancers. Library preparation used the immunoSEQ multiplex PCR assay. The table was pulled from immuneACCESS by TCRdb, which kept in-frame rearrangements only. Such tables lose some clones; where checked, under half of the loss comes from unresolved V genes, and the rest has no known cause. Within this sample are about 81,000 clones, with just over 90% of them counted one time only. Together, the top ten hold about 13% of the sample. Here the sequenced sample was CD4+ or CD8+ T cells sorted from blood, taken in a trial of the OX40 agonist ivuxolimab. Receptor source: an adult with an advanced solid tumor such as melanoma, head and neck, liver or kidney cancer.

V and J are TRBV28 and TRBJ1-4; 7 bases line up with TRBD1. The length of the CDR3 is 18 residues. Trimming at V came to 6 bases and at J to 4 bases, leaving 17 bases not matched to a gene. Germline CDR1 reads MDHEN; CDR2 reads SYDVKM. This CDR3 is CASSFRVGRGAFNEKLFF. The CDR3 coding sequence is TGTGCCAGCAGCTTTAGGGTTGGCAGGGGGGCATTTAATGAAAAACTGTTTTTT. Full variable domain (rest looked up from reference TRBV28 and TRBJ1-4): DVKVTQSSRYLVKRTGEKVFLECVQDMDHENMFWYRQDPGLGLRLIYFSYDVKMKEKGDIPEGYSVSREKKERFSLILESASTNQTSMYLCASSFRVGRGAFNEKLFFGSGTQLSVL.

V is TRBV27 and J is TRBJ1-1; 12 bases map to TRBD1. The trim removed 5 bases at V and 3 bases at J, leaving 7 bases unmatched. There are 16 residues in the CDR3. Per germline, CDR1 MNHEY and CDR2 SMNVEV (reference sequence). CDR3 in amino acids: CASSPRDRGRYTEAFF. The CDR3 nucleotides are TGTGCCAGCAGTCCCCGGGACAGGGGGCGGTACACTGAAGCTTTCTTT.

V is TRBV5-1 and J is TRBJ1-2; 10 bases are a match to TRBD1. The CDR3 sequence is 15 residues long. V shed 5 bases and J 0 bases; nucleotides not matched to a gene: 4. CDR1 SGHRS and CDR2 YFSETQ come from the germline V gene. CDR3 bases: TGCGCCAGCAGTGAGACAGGGGGCTCTAACTATGGCTACACCTTC. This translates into CASSETGGSNYGYTF.

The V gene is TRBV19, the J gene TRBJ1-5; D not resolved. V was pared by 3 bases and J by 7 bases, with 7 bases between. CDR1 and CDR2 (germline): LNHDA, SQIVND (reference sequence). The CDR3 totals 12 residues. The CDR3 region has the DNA TGTGCCAGTAGTATCGGAGGCCAGCCCCAGCATTTT. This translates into CASSIGGQPQHF. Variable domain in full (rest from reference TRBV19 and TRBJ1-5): DGGITQSPKYLFRKEGQNVTLSCEQNLNHDAMYWYRQDPGQGLRLIYYSQIVNDFQKGDIAEGYSVSREKKESFPLTVTSAQKNPTAFYLCASSIGGQPQHFGDGTRLSIL.

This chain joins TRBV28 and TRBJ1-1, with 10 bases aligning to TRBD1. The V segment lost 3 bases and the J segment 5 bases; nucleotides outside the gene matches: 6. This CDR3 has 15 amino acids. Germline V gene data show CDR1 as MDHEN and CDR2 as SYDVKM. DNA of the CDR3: TGTGCCAGCAGTTTCCGGACAGGGGGAGGAACTGAAGCTTTCTTT. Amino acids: CASSFRTGGGTEAFF.

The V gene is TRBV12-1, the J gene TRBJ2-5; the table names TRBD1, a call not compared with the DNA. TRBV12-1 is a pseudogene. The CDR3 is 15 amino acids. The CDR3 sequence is CASSFGDRGIQTQYF. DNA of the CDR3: TGTGCCAGCAGCTTTGGGGACAGGGGGATACAGACCCAGTACTTC.

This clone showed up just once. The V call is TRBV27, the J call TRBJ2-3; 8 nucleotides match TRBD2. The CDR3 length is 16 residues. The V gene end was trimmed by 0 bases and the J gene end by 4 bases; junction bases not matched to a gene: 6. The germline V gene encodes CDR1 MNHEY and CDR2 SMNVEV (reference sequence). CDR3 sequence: CASSLSEREFSDTQYF. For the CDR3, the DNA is TGTGCCAGCAGTTTATCGGAGCGGGAGTTCTCAGATACGCAGTATTTT.

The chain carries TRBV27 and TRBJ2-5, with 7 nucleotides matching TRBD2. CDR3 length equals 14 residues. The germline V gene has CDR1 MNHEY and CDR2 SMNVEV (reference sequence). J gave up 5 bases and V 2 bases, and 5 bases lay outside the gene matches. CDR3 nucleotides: TGTGCCAGCAGTTTAGGGGGGGGATTGGAGACCCAGTACTTC. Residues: CASSLGGGLETQYF.

The CDR3 is CASSPSGGILFDEQFF. The CDR3 nucleotides read TGTGCCAGCAGCCCCTCCGGGGGCATCTTATTCGATGAGCAGTTCTTC. The rearrangement links TRBV5-6 to TRBJ2-1; D tentatively reads TRBD1 or TRBD2 (6 bases each). V dropped 4 bases and J dropped 8 bases, with 22 bases sitting between them. The CDR3 consists of 16 residues. CDR1 is SGHDT, CDR2 YYEEEE, per germline. The variable domain in full, with the rest retrieved from reference TRBV5-6 and TRBJ2-1, is DAGVTQSPTHLIKTRGQQVTLRCSPKSGHDTVSWYQQALGQGPQFIFQYYEEEERQRGNFPDRFSGHQFPNYSSELNVNALLLGDSALYLCASSPSGGILFDEQFFGPGTRLTVL.

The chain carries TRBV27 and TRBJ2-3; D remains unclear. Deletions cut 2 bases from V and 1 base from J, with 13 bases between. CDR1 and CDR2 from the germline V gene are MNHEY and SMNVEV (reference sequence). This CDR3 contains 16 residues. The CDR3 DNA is TGTGCCAGCAGTTTACAGGCGGTCCTGCGCACAGATACGCAGTATTTT. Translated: CASSLQAVLRTDTQYF.

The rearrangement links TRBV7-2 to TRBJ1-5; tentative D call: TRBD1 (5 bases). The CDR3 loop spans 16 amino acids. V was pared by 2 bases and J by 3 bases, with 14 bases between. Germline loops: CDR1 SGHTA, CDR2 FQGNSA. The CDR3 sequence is CASSLQGMGSNQPQHF. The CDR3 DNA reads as TGTGCCAGCAGCTTACAGGGAATGGGGTCCAATCAGCCCCAGCATTTT.

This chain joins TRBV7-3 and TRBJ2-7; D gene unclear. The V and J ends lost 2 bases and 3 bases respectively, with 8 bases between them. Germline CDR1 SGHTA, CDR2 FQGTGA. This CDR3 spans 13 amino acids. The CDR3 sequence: CASSLSPFYEQYF. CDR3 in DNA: TGTGCCAGCAGCTTATCCCCATTCTACGAGCAGTACTTC.

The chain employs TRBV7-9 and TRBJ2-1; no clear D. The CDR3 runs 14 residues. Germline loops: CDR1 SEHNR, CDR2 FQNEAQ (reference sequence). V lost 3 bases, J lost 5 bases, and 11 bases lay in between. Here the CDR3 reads CASSLLIRNNEQFF. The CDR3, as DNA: TGTGCCAGCAGCTTGTTGATAAGGAACAATGAGCAGTTCTTC.

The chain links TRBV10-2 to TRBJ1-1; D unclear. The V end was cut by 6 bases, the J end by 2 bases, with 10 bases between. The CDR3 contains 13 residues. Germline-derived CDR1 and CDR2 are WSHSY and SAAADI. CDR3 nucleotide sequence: TGCGCCAGCAGGTTGCAGACCAACACTGAAGCTTTCTTT. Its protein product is CASRLQTNTEAFF.

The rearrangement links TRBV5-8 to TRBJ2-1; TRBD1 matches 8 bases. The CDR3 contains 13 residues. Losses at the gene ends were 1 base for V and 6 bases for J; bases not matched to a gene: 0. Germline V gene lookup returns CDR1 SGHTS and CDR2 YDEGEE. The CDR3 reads CASSLQGANEQFF. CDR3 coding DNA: TGTGCCAGCAGCTTGCAGGGGGCCAATGAGCAGTTCTTC.

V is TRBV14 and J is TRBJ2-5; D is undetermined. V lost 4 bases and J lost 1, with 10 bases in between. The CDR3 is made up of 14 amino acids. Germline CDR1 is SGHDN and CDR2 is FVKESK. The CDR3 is CASSPQRIQETQYF. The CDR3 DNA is TGTGCCAGCAGCCCCCAGCGAATCCAAGAGACCCAGTACTTC.

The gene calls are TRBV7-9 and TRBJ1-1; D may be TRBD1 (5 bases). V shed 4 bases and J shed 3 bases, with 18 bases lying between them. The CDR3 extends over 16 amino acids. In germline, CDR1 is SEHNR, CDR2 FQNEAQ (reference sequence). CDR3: CASSSHLAIRDTEAFF. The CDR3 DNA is TGTGCCAGCAGCTCCCACTTGGCGATCAGGGACACTGAAGCTTTCTTT.

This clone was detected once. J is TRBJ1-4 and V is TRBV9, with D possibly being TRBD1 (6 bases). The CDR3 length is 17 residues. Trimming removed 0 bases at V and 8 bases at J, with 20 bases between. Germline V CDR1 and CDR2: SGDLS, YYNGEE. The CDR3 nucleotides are TGTGCCAGCAGCGTAGGCACTAGGGGGTCGATGGGGGAAAAACTGTTTTTT. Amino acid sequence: CASSVGTRGSMGEKLFF. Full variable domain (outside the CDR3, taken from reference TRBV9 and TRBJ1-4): DSGVTQTPKHLITATGQRVTLRCSPRSGDLSVYWYQQSLDQGLQFLIQYYNGEERAKGNILERFSAQQFPDLHSELNLSSLELGDSALYFCASSVGTRGSMGEKLFFGSGTQLSVL.

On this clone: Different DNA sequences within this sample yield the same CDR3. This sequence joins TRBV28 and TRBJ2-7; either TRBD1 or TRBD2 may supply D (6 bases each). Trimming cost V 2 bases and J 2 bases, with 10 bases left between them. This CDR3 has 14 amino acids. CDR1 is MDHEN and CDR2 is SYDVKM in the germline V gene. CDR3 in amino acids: CASSLRGVTYEQYF. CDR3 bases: TGTGCCAGCAGTTTAAGGGGGGTCACCTACGAGCAGTACTTC.

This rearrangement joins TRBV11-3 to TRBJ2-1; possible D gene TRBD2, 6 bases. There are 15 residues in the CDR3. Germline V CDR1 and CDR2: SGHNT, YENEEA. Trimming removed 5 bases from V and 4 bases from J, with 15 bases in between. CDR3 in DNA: TGTGCCAGCAGCGGACGGGCTAGCGCTTACAATGAGCAGTTCTTC. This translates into CASSGRASAYNEQFF.

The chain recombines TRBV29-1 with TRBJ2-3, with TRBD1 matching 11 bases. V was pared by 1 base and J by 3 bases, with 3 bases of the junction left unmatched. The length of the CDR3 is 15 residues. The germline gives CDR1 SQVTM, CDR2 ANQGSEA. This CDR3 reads CSVEGGQGETDTQYF. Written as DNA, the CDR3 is TGCAGCGTTGAAGGGGGACAGGGGGAAACAGATACGCAGTATTTT.

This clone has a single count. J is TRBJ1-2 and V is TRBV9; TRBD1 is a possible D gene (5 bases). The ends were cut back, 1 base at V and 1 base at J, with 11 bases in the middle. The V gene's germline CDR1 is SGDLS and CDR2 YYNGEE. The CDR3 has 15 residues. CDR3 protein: CASSVRATVNYGYTF. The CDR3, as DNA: TGTGCCAGCAGCGTAAGGGCGACAGTTAACTATGGCTACACCTTC.

This CDR3 is CASSFGTSSNQPQHF. In nucleotides, the CDR3 is TGTGCCAGCAGCTTTGGGACGTCTAGCAATCAGCCCCAGCATTTT. The rearrangement joins TRBV11-2 to TRBJ1-5; perhaps TRBD1 as D (5 bases). Germline CDR1 and CDR2: SGHAT and FQNNGV. The CDR3 consists of 15 residues. V was shortened by 3 bases and J by 0 bases, with 9 bases between the two germline ends.

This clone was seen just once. The DNA for the CDR3 is TGTGCCAGCAGCCAAGGGGCTACAGCGGGTAGTCGGTACGAGCAGTACTTC. Protein sequence: CASSQGATAGSRYEQYF. This rearrangement joins TRBV4-2 to TRBJ2-7, with D possibly TRBD2 on 6 matching bases. Germline values: CDR1 LGHNA, CDR2 YNFKEQ. The CDR3 totals 17 residues. With 1 base removed from V and 4 bases from J, the gap between germline ends came to 20 bases.

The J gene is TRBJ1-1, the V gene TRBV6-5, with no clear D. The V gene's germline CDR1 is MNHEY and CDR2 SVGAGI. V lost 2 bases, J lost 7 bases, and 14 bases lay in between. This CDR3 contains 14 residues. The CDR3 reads CASSYTIAGYEAFF. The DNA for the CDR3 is TGTGCCAGCAGTTACACCATAGCGGGCTATGAAGCTTTCTTT.

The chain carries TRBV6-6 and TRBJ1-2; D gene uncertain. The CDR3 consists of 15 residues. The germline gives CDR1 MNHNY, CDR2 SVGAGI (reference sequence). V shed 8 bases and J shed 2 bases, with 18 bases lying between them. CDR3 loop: CASEERKSGNYGYTF. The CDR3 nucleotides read TGTGCCAGCGAGGAGCGGAAGTCTGGGAACTATGGCTACACCTTC.

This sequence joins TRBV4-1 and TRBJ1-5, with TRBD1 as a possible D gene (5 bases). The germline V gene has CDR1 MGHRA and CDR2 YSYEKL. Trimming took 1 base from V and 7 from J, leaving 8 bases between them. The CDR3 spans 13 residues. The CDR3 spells CASSQGGSQPQHF. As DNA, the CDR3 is TGCGCCAGCAGCCAAGGGGGGTCCCAGCCCCAGCATTTT.